These T cell receptor beta chains were read from a single sample in a study of T cell repertoires in cytomegalovirus infection. TCRdb passed the reads through MiXCR, listing each CDR3 protein once. This table holds about 490,000 distinct CDR3 sequences, approximately 26% found once. The specimen was PBMCs. The receptors come from a human donor in good health (CMV status not recorded). Some clones in this sample may be carry-over from other donors' samples. Both conserved end residues are part of each CDR3. D genes are given only for firm matches. Clone size appears in some rows only: once, few, many, or a class for an expanded clone.

>TRBJ1-1|-|-|TRBV7-9
TGTGCCAGCAGCTTCCGACAGACATCTAACACTGAAGCTTTCTTT
CASSFRQTSNTEAFF
>TRBJ1-1|few|TRBD1|TRBV7-2
TGTGCCAGCACCCTAAACAGGGGGTTAGTGAACACTGAAGCTTTCTTT
CASTLNRGLVNTEAFF
>TRBJ1-1|-|TRBD1|TRBV7-2
TGTGCCAGCAGCTTCGGGACAGGGGGGAACACTGAAGCTTTCTTT
CASSFGTGGNTEAFF
>TRBJ2-1|few|-|TRBV2
TGTGCCAGCGGGGGGTTTAATGGGGGTGGCAATGAGCAGTTCTTC
CASGGFNGGGNEQFF
>TRBJ1-5|few|TRBD1|TRBV19
TGTGCCAGTAATATTGGGACAGGGGGGAACCAGCCCCAGCATTTT
CASNIGTGGNQPQHF
>TRBJ2-5|many|TRBD1|TRBV7-2
TGTGCCAGCAGCTCGACCGGGACAGACCAAGAGACCCAGTACTTC
CASSSTGTDQETQYF
>TRBJ2-1|few|-|TRBV12-3/TRBV12-4
TGTGCCAGCAGTTCCGTACGGAGCAGTCAGCCGTTCTTC
CASSSVRSSQPFF
>TRBJ2-5|few|-|TRBV7-8
TGTGCCAGCAGCTTTCTTTACTCACGGGAGACCCAGTACTTC
CASSFLYSRETQYF
>TRBJ1-5|few|TRBD1|TRBV20-1
TGCAGTGCTAGAGAGGGGCAGGGGGCTGGTAGCAATCAGCCCCAGCATTTT
CSAREGQGAGSNQPQHF
>TRBJ1-6|few|TRBD1|TRBV6-5
TGTGCCAGCAGTTACTTCGGGACAGGGGATTCACCCCTCCACTTT
CASSYFGTGDSPLHF
>TRBJ1-2|-|-|TRBV23-1
TGCGCCAGCAGTCAATCGAGGGGGGGGCGTCGTTCTGGCTACACCTTC
CASSQSRGGRRSGYTF
>TRBJ2-5|-|TRBD2|TRBV15
TGTGCCACCAGCAGAGATGGGACTAGCGGTGAGACCCAGTACTTC
CATSRDGTSGETQYF
>TRBJ2-2|few|-|TRBV12-3/TRBV12-4
TGTGCCAGCACCGAGCGGAACACCGGGGAGCTGTTTTTT
CASTERNTGELFF
>TRBJ2-2|-|-|TRBV12-3/TRBV12-4
TGTGCCAGCAGTCCCCCCGGCCCGAACACCGGGGAGCTGTTTTTT
CASSPPGPNTGELFF
>TRBJ2-1|few|-|TRBV6-5
TGTGCCAGCAGTTACAGGAGAGAATACAATGAGCAGTTCTTC
CASSYRREYNEQFF
>TRBJ2-3|-|-|TRBV11-3
TGTGCCAGCAGCTTACTCGACCTTGGCGATACGCAGTATTTT
CASSLLDLGDTQYF
>TRBJ2-1|-|TRBD2|TRBV6-5
TGTGCCAGCAGCCGACAAGGGACTAGTTTCGGCAATGAGCAGTTCTTC
CASSRQGTSFGNEQFF
>TRBJ2-3|-|-|TRBV11-3
TGTGCCAGCAGCCCATCCACCGGGACTGTAGGTGATACGCAGTATTTT
CASSPSTGTVGDTQYF
>TRBJ2-2|few|-|TRBV12-5
TGTGCTAGTGGTTTGACCCCGACAAGAACCGGGGAGCTGTTTTTT
CASGLTPTRTGELFF
>TRBJ2-7|few|-|TRBV20-1
TGCAGTGCTAGAGAGTTCCTAGAGTCGTCCTACGAGCAGTACTTC
CSAREFLESSYEQYF
>TRBJ2-2|-|TRBD2|TRBV4-3
TGCGCCAGCAGCCAAGAGCGGGGGGCCGCGAACACCGGGGAGCTGTTTTTT
CASSQERGAANTGELFF
>TRBJ2-7|few|TRBD1|TRBV4-1
TGCGCCAGCAGCCCGGGACAGGGGACCTACTACGAGCAGTACTTC
CASSPGQGTYYEQYF
>TRBJ2-1|few|TRBD1|TRBV12-3/TRBV12-4
TGTGCCAGCAGCCCTACTACAGGGGTTAATGAGCAGTTCTTC
CASSPTTGVNEQFF
>TRBJ2-1|-|-|TRBV14
TGTGCCAGCAGACAGGACAATGAGCAGTTCTTC
CASRQDNEQFF
>TRBJ2-5|-|TRBD2|TRBV20-1
TGCAGTGCTACGACTAGCGGGACCGGCACAAGGACCCAGTACTTC
CSATTSGTGTRTQYF
>TRBJ2-1|-|TRBD2|TRBV6-2/TRBV6-3
TGTGCCAGCAGTTCCGGCGGGAGGGCGATAAATGAGCAGTTCTTC
CASSSGGRAINEQFF
>TRBJ2-3|-|TRBD1|TRBV12-3/TRBV12-4
TGTGCCAGCAGTAAGGACAGGGCAGATACGCAGTATTTT
CASSKDRADTQYF
>TRBJ1-1|few|-|TRBV7-8
TGTGCCAGCAGCTTAGCTAGAGTTCCCCGTCCCACTGAAGCTTTCTTT
CASSLARVPRPTEAFF
>TRBJ1-2|few|TRBD1|TRBV4-3
TGCGCCAGCAGCTACAGGGGAGAGAACTATGGCTACACCTTC
CASSYRGENYGYTF
>TRBJ1-1|-|-|TRBV20-1
TGCAGTGCTAGAGATGCCAGGACGAACACTGAAGCTTTCTTT
CSARDARTNTEAFF
>TRBJ1-4|-|TRBD1|TRBV20-1
TGCAGTGCAACCCAGGGGGGGGGGAATGAAAAACTGTTTTTT
CSATQGGGNEKLFF
>TRBJ2-3|few|TRBD2|TRBV12-3/TRBV12-4
TGTGCCAGCAAACCCGGGACTAGCGCAGATACGCAGTATTTT
CASKPGTSADTQYF
>TRBJ2-4|-|TRBD1|TRBV30
TGTGCCTGGGATCAGGGGGCGTGGAACATTCAGTACTTC
CAWDQGAWNIQYF
>TRBJ2-1|-|-|TRBV11-2
TGTGCCAGCAGCTTAAGGGTAGGGCGGCAGGCATCCTACAATGAGCAGTTCTTC
CASSLRVGRQASYNEQFF
>TRBJ2-1|many|-|TRBV7-2
TGTGCCAGCAGCAACCGGGGCAGGGCGAGGTCGAATGAGCAGTTCTTC
CASSNRGRARSNEQFF
>TRBJ2-3|many|-|TRBV7-6
TGTGCCAGCAGCTTAATGGTGAGGGGCACAGATACGCAGTATTTT
CASSLMVRGTDTQYF
>TRBJ2-5|-|TRBD2|TRBV24-1
TGTGCCACCAGTGAGGTAGCGGGAGGAAGCCAAGAGACCCAGTACTTC
CATSEVAGGSQETQYF
>TRBJ2-3|once|TRBD1|TRBV20-1
TGCAGTGCTTCCCGGGACAGGGGTGTTGCGACGCAGTATTTT
CSASRDRGVATQYF
>TRBJ1-5|-|-|TRBV18
TGTGCCAGCTCACCAGGCAGGGTTCAGCCCCAGCATTTT
CASSPGRVQPQHF
>TRBJ1-4|-|-|TRBV28
TGTGCCAGCAGCCCCCTACAGGGCTGGAATGAAAAACTGTTTTTT
CASSPLQGWNEKLFF
>TRBJ2-7|-|-|TRBV12-5
TGTGCTAGTGCCGTACAGAGCGCCTACGAGCAGTACTTC
CASAVQSAYEQYF
>TRBJ1-1|-|TRBD1|TRBV6-6
TGTGCCAGCAGTGATCCACAGGGGAGGACTGAAGCTTTCTTT
CASSDPQGRTEAFF
>TRBJ2-1|many|-|TRBV28
TGTGCCAGCAGTTTTGGGCGGCGCGTGCAGTTCTTC
CASSFGRRVQFF
>TRBJ2-3|-|TRBD2|TRBV6-5
TGTGCCAGCAGTTACATTGGGACTAGCGGAAGAGATACGCAGTATTTT
CASSYIGTSGRDTQYF
>TRBJ2-3|few|TRBD2|TRBV4-1
TGTGCCAGCAGCCAGGGTAGCGGGAGCGCAGATACGCAGTATTTT
CASSQGSGSADTQYF
>TRBJ1-1|few|-|TRBV12-3/TRBV12-4
TGTGCCAGCAGTCGACGGGTTTTCGACACTGAAGCTTTCTTT
CASSRRVFDTEAFF
>TRBJ1-2|-|TRBD1|TRBV19
TGTGCCAGTAGTACACCCGCCGGACAGGAAAACTATGGCTACACCTTC
CASSTPAGQENYGYTF
>TRBJ2-3|-|-|TRBV7-2
TGTGCCAGCAGCTTACAGGCCGTCCCCTCTTTT
CASSLQAVPSF
>TRBJ2-3|many|-|TRBV7-2
TGTGCCAGCAGCTCCCCCCGTGGGGGCGCGGAAACAGATACGCAGTATTTT
CASSSPRGGAETDTQYF
>TRBJ1-2|few|TRBD1|TRBV20-1
TGCAGTGCTAGAGCACAGGGGGAGTTGGGCTATGGCTACACCTTC
CSARAQGELGYGYTF
>TRBJ2-3|-|TRBD1|TRBV6-8
TGTGCCAGCAGTGTGTTCGGACAGGGGACAGATACGCAGTATTTT
CASSVFGQGTDTQYF